The clone carrying this T cell receptor beta chain has only one observation. Its antigen remains unidentified. An end of the junction differs from the germline gene, which may be a read error. Starting material of roughly 550 ng total RNA yielded TCR beta cDNA via a constant-region primer. Researchers made the TCR beta libraries by running three nested multiplex PCR rounds with slightly modified ARM-PCR. Amplification in the first two PCR rounds was performed using TRBV1-TRBV30 forward primers and a C-beta reverse primer for 10 cycles each. TCRdb fed the multiplex PCR reads into MiXCR, producing one record per CDR3 protein. The sample gives around 88,000 distinct CDR3 sequences, about 70% of which show up once; roughly 30% is in the top ten. DNA and RNA were both co-extracted from approximately 20-30 mg of bulk tissue that had not been sorted. The sample originates from a study of tumor-infiltrating lymphocytes in primary liver carcinoma. Overall study context: Tumor lesions were T1-T3 N0M0 and spanned about 4.2 to 11 cm. Study-wide points: Pairs of tumor regions overlapped more than tumor-adjacent and tumor-blood pairs did. Against blood, tumors held a significantly higher top-250-clone fraction (p = 0.039).

The CDR3 consists of 18 residues. Germline CDR1 and CDR2: MNHNS and SASEGT. The sequenced sample consisted of tumor-adjacent normal liver tissue. The source is a man aged 40-49 years with primary liver carcinoma and hepatitis B virus infection. This chain joins TRBV6-1 and TRBJ2-3; TRBD2 agrees at 8 bases. CDR3: CDSSEPASGSYSTDTQYF. CDR3 sequence (DNA): TGTGACAGCAGTGAACCAGCTAGCGGGTCGTATAGCACAGATACGCAGTATTTC.